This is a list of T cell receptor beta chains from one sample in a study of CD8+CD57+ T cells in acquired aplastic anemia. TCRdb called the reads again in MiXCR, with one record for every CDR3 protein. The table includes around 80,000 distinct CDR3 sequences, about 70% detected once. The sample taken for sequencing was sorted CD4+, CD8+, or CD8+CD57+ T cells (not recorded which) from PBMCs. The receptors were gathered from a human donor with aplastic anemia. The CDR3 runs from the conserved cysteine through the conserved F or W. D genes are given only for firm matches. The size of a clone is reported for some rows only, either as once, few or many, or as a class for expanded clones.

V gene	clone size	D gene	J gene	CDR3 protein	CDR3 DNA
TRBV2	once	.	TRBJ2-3	CASSPPFTDTQYF	TGTGCCAGCAGTCCACCCTTCACAGATACGCAGTATTTT
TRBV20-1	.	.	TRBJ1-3	CSAAEIGNTIYF	TGCAGTGCGGCGGAAATTGGAAACACCATATATTTT
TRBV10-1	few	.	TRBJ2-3	CASSVNDRLYTDTQYF	TGCGCCAGCAGTGTCAACGACAGGCTCTACACAGATACGCAGTATTTT
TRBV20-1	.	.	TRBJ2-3	CSAPDFLVGTDTQYF	TGCAGTGCTCCAGACTTCCTGGTCGGCACAGATACGCAGTATTTT
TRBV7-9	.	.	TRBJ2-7	CASSSGQLNSYEQYF	TGTGCCAGCAGCTCGGGACAACTCAACTCCTACGAGCAGTACTTC
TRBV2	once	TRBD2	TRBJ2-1	CASSEVGLAGVEQFF	TGTGCCAGCAGTGAAGTAGGTCTAGCGGGGGTCGAGCAGTTCTTC
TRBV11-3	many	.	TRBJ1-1	CASSLDQAGGDTEAFF	TGTGCCAGCAGCTTAGATCAAGCTGGAGGGGACACTGAAGCTTTCTTT
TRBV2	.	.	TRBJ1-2	CASSVRGGGYGYTF	TGTGCCAGCAGTGTCAGGGGAGGCGGCTATGGCTACACCTTC
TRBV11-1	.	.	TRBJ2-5	CASSSGRATAEWETQYF	TGTGCCAGCAGCTCGGGGCGGGCTACTGCCGAGTGGGAGACCCAGTACTTC
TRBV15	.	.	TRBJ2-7	CATSGEALSSYNEQYF	TGTGCCACCAGCGGAGAGGCATTGAGCTCCTACAACGAGCAGTACTTC
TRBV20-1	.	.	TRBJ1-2	CSAPGHSNYGYTF	TGCAGTGCACCGGGCCATTCAAACTATGGCTACACCTTC
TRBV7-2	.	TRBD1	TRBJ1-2	CASSLAGDRGGYTF	TGTGCCAGCAGCTTAGCGGGAGACAGGGGTGGCTACACCTTC
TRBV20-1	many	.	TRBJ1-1	CSASEGGGTEAFF	TGCAGTGCTAGCGAGGGGGGCGGCACTGAAGCTTTCTTT
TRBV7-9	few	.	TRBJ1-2	CASSPPGQDYGYTF	TGTGCCAGCAGCCCTCCGGGACAAGACTATGGCTACACCTTC
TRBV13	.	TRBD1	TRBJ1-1	CASSSTLDRVSTEAFF	TGTGCCAGCAGCTCAACCCTCGACAGGGTGAGCACTGAAGCTTTCTTT
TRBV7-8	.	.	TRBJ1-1	CASSLEGRAFF	TGTGCCAGCAGCTTGGAGGGGAGAGCTTTCTTT
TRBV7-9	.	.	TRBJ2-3	CASSPGTTDTQYF	TGTGCCAGCAGCCCGGGGACCACAGATACGCAGTATTTT
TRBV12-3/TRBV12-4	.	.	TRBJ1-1	CASSSGARPFF	TGTGCCAGCAGTTCCGGGGCAAGACCTTTCTTT
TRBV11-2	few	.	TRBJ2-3	CASSFGTDTQYF	TGTGCCAGCAGCTTTGGGACAGATACGCAGTATTTT
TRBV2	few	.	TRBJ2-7	CATGPLLREQYF	TGTGCCACAGGACCATTACTACGCGAGCAGTACTTC
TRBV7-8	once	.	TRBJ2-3	CASSLVWASTDTQYF	TGTGCCAGCAGCTTAGTTTGGGCTAGCACAGATACGCAGTATTTT
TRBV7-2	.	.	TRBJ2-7	CASSRRGASYEQYF	TGTGCCAGCAGCCGCAGGGGAGCGTCCTACGAGCAGTACTTC
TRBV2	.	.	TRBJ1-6	CATLHSPLHF	TGTGCCACGTTACATTCACCCCTCCACTTT
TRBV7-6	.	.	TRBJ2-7	CASSLAMVSEQYF	TGTGCCAGCAGCTTAGCAATGGTTTCCGAGCAGTACTTC
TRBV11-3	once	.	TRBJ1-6	CASSTWASFYNSPLHF	TGTGCCAGCAGCACCTGGGCCAGCTTTTATAATTCACCCCTCCACTTT
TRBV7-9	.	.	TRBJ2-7	CASSQDRTGEQYF	TGTGCCAGCAGCCAAGATCGGACTGGTGAGCAGTACTTC
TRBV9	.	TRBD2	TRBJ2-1	CASSPGTSGSSYNEQFF	TGTGCCAGCAGCCCAGGGACTAGCGGGAGTTCCTACAATGAGCAGTTCTTC
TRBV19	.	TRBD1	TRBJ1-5	CASSVGTGGNQPQHF	TGTGCCAGTAGTGTAGGGACAGGGGGAAATCAGCCCCAGCATTTT
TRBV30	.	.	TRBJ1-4	CAWSLVRGNEKLFF	TGTGCCTGGAGCCTGGTCCGGGGTAATGAAAAACTGTTTTTT
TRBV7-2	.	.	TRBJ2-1	CASSRTQGNEQFF	TGTGCCAGCAGCCGAACGCAAGGGAATGAGCAGTTCTTC
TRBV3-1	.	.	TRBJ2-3	CASSQDVTTTDTQYF	TGTGCCAGCAGCCAAGATGTGACTACTACAGATACGCAGTATTTT
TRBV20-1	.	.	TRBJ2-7	CSARDPVSLHSYEQYF	TGCAGTGCTAGAGACCCCGTTTCCTTACACTCCTACGAGCAGTACTTC
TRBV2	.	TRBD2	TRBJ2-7	CASRASGKGYEQYF	TGTGCCAGCAGGGCGAGCGGGAAAGGCTACGAGCAGTACTTC
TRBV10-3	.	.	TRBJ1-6	CAISEESSYNSPLHF	TGTGCCATCAGTGAGGAGAGCTCCTATAATTCACCCCTCCACTTT
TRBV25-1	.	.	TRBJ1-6	CASSVAQPNSPLHF	TGTGCCAGCAGTGTAGCCCAGCCTAATTCACCCCTCCACTTT
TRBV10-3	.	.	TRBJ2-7	CAISESKGNEQYF	TGTGCCATCAGTGAGTCAAAGGGGAACGAGCAGTACTTC
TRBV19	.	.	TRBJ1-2	CASSTQTGNGYTF	TGTGCCAGTAGTACGCAGACAGGAAACGGCTACACCTTC
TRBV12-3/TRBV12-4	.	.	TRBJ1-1	CASSISDWLNTEAFF	TGTGCCAGCAGTATTTCTGACTGGCTGAACACTGAAGCTTTCTTT
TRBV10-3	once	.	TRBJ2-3	CAISPTSNNDTQYF	TGTGCCATCAGTCCTACATCCAACAATGATACGCAGTATTTT
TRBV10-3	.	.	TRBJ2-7	CAISPGVSYEQYF	TGTGCCATCAGCCCGGGGGTCTCCTACGAGCAGTACTTC
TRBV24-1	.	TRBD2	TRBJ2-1	CATSSGSYDEQFF	TGTGCCACCAGTAGCGGGAGTTATGATGAGCAGTTCTTC
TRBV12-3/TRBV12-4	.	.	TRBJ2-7	CASTPQGSYEQYF	TGTGCCAGCACCCCGCAGGGATCCTACGAGCAGTACTTC
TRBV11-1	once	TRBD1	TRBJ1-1	CASSLGHDRVNTEAFF	TGTGCCAGCAGCCTAGGCCACGACAGGGTGAACACTGAAGCCTTCTTT
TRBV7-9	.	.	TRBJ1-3	CASRLLTGNTIYF	TGTGCCAGCAGGTTGCTCACCGGAAACACCATATATTTT
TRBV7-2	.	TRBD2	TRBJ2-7	CASSFLRENSWEQYF	TGTGCCAGCAGCTTCCTGCGGGAGAACAGTTGGGAGCAGTACTTC
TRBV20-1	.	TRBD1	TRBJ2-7	CSARVGDSSYEQYF	TGCAGTGCTAGAGTGGGGGACAGCTCCTACGAGCAGTACTTC
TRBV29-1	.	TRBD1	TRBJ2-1	CSGGRQGREQFF	TGCAGCGGGGGCAGACAGGGCAGGGAGCAGTTCTTC
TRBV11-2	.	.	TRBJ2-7	CASSLKVGGGTYEQYF	TGTGCCAGCAGCTTAAAGGTCGGAGGGGGCACCTACGAGCAGTACTTC
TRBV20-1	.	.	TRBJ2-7	CSATVRVGEQYF	TGCAGTGCCACCGTGCGGGTCGGGGAGCAGTACTTC
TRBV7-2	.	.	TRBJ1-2	CASRGGGDGYTF	TGTGCCAGCAGAGGAGGAGGGGATGGCTACACCTTC
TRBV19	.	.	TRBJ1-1	CASSIYRTEAFF	TGTGCCAGTAGTATTTATCGCACTGAAGCTTTCTTT
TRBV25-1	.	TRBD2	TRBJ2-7	CASSESGGRSYEQYF	TGTGCCAGCAGTGAGTCCGGGGGGAGGTCCTACGAGCAGTACTTC
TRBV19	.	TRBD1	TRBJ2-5	CASSIGTGQGETQYF	TGTGCCAGTAGTATAGGGACGGGACAGGGAGAGACCCAGTACTTC
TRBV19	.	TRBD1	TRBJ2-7	CASSIVVGTGHYEQYF	TGTGCCAGTAGTATAGTCGTCGGGACAGGACACTACGAGCAGTACTTC
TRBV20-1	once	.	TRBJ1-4	CSARVGPQEKLFF	TGCAGTGCTAGAGTAGGTCCCCAGGAAAAATTGTTTTTT
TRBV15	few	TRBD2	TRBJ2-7	CATSRVREHSYEQYF	TGTGCCACCAGCAGAGTGCGGGAGCATTCCTACGAGCAGTACTTC
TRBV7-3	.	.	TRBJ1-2	CASSFPGDYGYTF	TGTGCCAGCAGCTTCCCCGGAGACTATGGCTACACCTTC